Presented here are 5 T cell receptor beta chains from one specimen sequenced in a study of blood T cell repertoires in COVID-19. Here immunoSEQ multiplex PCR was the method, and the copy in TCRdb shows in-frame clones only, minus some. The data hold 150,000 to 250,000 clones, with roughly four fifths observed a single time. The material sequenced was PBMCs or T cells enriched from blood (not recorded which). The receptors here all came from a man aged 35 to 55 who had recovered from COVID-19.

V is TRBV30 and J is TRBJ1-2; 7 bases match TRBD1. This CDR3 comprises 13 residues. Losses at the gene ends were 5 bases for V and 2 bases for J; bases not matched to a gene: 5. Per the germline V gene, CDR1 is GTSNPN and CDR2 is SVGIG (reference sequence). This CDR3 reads CAWGYRGNYGYTF. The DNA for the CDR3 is TGTGCCTGGGGTTACAGGGGAAACTATGGCTACACCTTC.

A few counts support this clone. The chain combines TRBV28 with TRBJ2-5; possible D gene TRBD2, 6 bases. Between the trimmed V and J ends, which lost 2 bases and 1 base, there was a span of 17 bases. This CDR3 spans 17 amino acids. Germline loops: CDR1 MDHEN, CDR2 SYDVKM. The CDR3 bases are TGTGCCAGCAGTTTAACCCTCGGGACTCTCCGCCAAGAGACCCAGTACTTC. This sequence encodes CASSLTLGTLRQETQYF. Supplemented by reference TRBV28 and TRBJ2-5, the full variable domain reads DVKVTQSSRYLVKRTGEKVFLECVQDMDHENMFWYRQDPGLGLRLIYFSYDVKMKEKGDIPEGYSVSREKKERFSLILESASTNQTSMYLCASSLTLGTLRQETQYFGPGTRLLVL.

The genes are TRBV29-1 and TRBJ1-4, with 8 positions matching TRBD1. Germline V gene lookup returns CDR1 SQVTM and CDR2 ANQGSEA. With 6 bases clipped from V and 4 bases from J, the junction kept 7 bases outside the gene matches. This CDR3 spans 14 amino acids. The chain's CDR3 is CSVADRGLNEKLFF. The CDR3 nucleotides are TGCAGCGTCGCCGACAGGGGCCTTAATGAAAAACTGTTTTTT.

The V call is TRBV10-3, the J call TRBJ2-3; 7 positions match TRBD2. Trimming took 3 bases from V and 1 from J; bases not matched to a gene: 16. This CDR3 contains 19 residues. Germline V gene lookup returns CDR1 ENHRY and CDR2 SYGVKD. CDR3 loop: CAISEPLGAGATGTDTQYF. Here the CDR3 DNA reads TGTGCCATCAGTGAACCCCTAGGGGCGGGAGCAACGGGCACAGATACGCAGTATTTT.

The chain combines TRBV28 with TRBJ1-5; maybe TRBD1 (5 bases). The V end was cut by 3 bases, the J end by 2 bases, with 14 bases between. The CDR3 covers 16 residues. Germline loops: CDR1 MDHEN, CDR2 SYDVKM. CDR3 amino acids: CASSFSQTDGNQPQHF. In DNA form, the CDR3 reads TGTGCCAGCAGTTTCTCCCAGACAGATGGCAATCAGCCCCAGCATTTT. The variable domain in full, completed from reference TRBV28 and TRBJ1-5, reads DVKVTQSSRYLVKRTGEKVFLECVQDMDHENMFWYRQDPGLGLRLIYFSYDVKMKEKGDIPEGYSVSREKKERFSLILESASTNQTSMYLCASSFSQTDGNQPQHFGDGTRLSIL.